Shown below are 20 T cell receptor beta chains from a single sample sequenced in a study of CD8+CD57+ T cells in acquired aplastic anemia. The template used for profiling TCR beta VDJ and CDR3 was genomic DNA. TCRdb used MiXCR to reprocess the reads, holding one entry per CDR3 protein. Among roughly 170,000 distinct CDR3 sequences listed, approximately 48% were seen once. Selection for sequencing was limited to patients who had shown CD8+CD57+ cell expansion by flow cytometry. Material: sorted CD4+, CD8+, or CD8+CD57+ T cells (not recorded which) from PBMCs. The receptors stem from a human donor with aplastic anemia.

The chain has TRBV24-1 and TRBJ2-1; TRBD1 matches 9 bases. The CDR3 length is 16 residues. Germline lookup yields CDR1 KGHDR and CDR2 SFDVKD. V dropped 2 bases and J dropped 5; count of bases not matched to a gene: 6. The CDR3: CATSDWRDRDHNEQFF. The CDR3 DNA reads TGTGCCACCAGTGATTGGCGGGACAGGGACCACAATGAGCAGTTCTTC.

The chain uses TRBV11-1 and TRBJ2-1, with 11 nucleotides matching TRBD2. CDR3 length: 17 residues. Germline V lookup: CDR1 SGHAT, CDR2 FQDESV (reference sequence). V lost 1 base, J lost 6 bases, and 8 bases stayed unmatched. For the CDR3, the DNA is TGTGCCAGCAGCTTAGTAGCGGGGGGGCGGAACCTCAATGAGCAGTTCTTC. Its protein product is CASSLVAGGRNLNEQFF.

Regarding this clonotype: A much larger clone is a single base away; this may be a read error. The conserved phenylalanine or tryptophan is not found at the CDR3 terminus, so this likely reflects a read error. The chain carries TRBV9 and TRBJ1-2, with a tentative D call TRBD1 (5 bases). Germline V CDR1 and CDR2: SGDLS, YYNGEE. V lost 3 bases and J lost 4, with 13 bases in between. The CDR3 loop spans 14 amino acids. CDR3 sequence reads: CASSAGGFSYGYTS. In nucleotides, the CDR3 is TGTGCCAGCAGCGCCGGGGGATTTAGCTATGGCTACACCTCC.

The J gene is TRBJ2-7, the V gene TRBV7-2; 13 nucleotides align to TRBD2. Trimming took 1 base from V and 5 from J; bases not matched to a gene: 2. The CDR3 contains 15 residues. The germline V gene has CDR1 SGHTA and CDR2 FQGNSA. The CDR3 spells CASSLGTSGRNEQYF. The CDR3 DNA sequence: TGTGCCAGCAGCTTAGGGACTAGCGGGAGAAACGAGCAGTACTTC.

This clonotype was seen ten or more times. The rearrangement uses TRBV20-1 and TRBJ1-4; D gene uncertain. The ends were cut back, 7 bases at V and 7 bases at J, with 16 bases in the middle. CDR1 DFQATT and CDR2 SNEGSKA come from the germline V gene (reference sequence). The CDR3 is 13 amino acids. The CDR3 is CSVRPGTGEKLFF. CDR3 nucleotide sequence: TGCAGTGTTCGCCCTGGTACGGGTGAAAAACTGTTTTTT.

The chain joins TRBV15 to TRBJ2-7, with D tentatively TRBD1 or TRBD2 (5 bases each). CDR1 and CDR2 from the germline V gene are LNHNV and YYDKDF (reference sequence). The V end lost 3 bases, the J end lost 6 bases, and 21 bases lay between the germline ends. The CDR3 is made up of 16 amino acids. In DNA, the CDR3 is TGTGCCACCAGCAGGGGACCGGGCCCCGGAGAATCCGAGCAGTACTTC. It is translated as CATSRGPGPGESEQYF.

This clonotype has just a few counts. V gene TRBV10-2 combines with J gene TRBJ2-5; 10 bases agree with TRBD1. Germline CDR1 reads WSHSY; CDR2 reads SAAADI. The V and J ends lost 2 bases and 5 bases, in that order; junction bases with no gene match: 2. The CDR3 has 14 residues. The CDR3 is CASSEGTGEETQYF. Written as DNA, the CDR3 is TGCGCCAGCAGTGAGGGGACAGGGGAGGAGACCCAGTACTTC.

CDR3: CASSGELGDEQFF. The CDR3 DNA sequence: TGTGCCAGCAGTGGGGAGCTGGGGGATGAGCAGTTCTTC. V usage is TRBV2 and J usage is TRBJ2-1; D may be TRBD1 or TRBD2 (5 bases each). The germline gives CDR1 SNHLY, CDR2 FYNNEI. The CDR3 covers 13 residues. Trimming stripped 4 bases from V and 8 bases from J, with 12 bases between. Full variable domain (rest looked up from reference TRBV2 and TRBJ2-1): EPEVTQTPSHQVTQMGQEVILRCVPISNHLYFYWYRQILGQKVEFLVSFYNNEISEKSEIFDDQFSVERPDGSNFTLKIRSTKLEDSAMYFCASSGELGDEQFFGPGTRLTVL.

This clonotype was seen at least ten times. This sequence joins TRBV10-3 and TRBJ2-3; the D gene is possibly TRBD2 (6 bases). Germline V CDR1 and CDR2: ENHRY, SYGVKD. Deletions cut 6 bases from V and 0 bases from J, with 10 bases between. The CDR3 spans 14 residues. The CDR3 region has the DNA TGTGCCATCAGCAAAAGCGGGAGCACAGATACGCAGTATTTT. It specifies CAISKSGSTDTQYF.

This clonotype showed up many times. The chain uses TRBV20-1 and TRBJ1-2; D uncertain. CDR3 length: 14 amino acids. V lost 5 bases, J lost 7 bases, and 20 bases lay in between. The germline V gene encodes CDR1 DFQATT and CDR2 SNEGSKA (reference sequence). The CDR3 reads CSAAQEGAIAGYTF. DNA for the CDR3: TGCAGTGCTGCCCAGGAGGGAGCGATCGCTGGCTACACCTTC.

The chain employs TRBV7-6 and TRBJ1-6, with D unclear. Looked up from germline, CDR1 is SGHVS and CDR2 is FNYEAQ. Trimming removed 6 bases from V and 9 bases from J, with 15 bases in between. There are 14 residues in the CDR3. The CDR3 coding sequence is TGTGCCAGCAGTCAAGGACGGGCGGCTTCACCCCTCCACTTT. Translated: CASSQGRAASPLHF.

The table lists this clonotype with many counts. The V gene is TRBV7-3, the J gene TRBJ2-3; D is perhaps TRBD2 (6 bases). The ends were cut back, 8 bases at V and 0 bases at J, with 15 bases in the middle. This CDR3 is built from 15 residues. CDR1 SGHTA and CDR2 FQGTGA come from the germline V gene. Here the CDR3 DNA reads TGTGCCAGCGCCGGGACTGCTGGCAGCACAGATACGCAGTATTTT. This gives the protein CASAGTAGSTDTQYF.

Turning to this clonotype: It may be a read error: a sequence one base away is much more abundant. This chain connects TRBV5-1 to TRBJ1-1; maybe TRBD1 (6 bases). Germline V gene lookup returns CDR1 SGHRS and CDR2 YFSETQ. The length of the CDR3 is 16 residues. CDR3 DNA: TGCGCCGGCAGCTCTGGGGGACACGCCTCGGGCACTGAAGCTTTCTTT. Encoded protein: CAGSSGGHASGTEAFF.

This clonotype showed up just a few times. The chain joins TRBV20-1 to TRBJ2-3; the match to TRBD2 covers 8 bases. Germline values: CDR1 DFQATT, CDR2 SNEGSKA (reference sequence). This CDR3 has 13 residues. J lost 5 bases, V lost 5 bases, and 6 bases had no gene match. CDR3 nucleotides: TGCAGTGCTCCCTCCGGGACTAGAGATACGCAGTATTTT. This encodes CSAPSGTRDTQYF.

The gene calls are TRBV10-3 and TRBJ1-2, with D tentatively TRBD1 (5 bases). The CDR3 runs to 15 residues. From germline, CDR1 is ENHRY and CDR2 SYGVKD. Trimming cost V 7 bases and J 3 bases, with 18 bases left between them. The CDR3 DNA reads TGTGCCATCAATCCAGCGGGGGGGGTGGACTATGGCTACACCTTC. Protein sequence: CAINPAGGVDYGYTF.

This clonotype was picked up many times. The chain combines TRBV2 with TRBJ2-2; tentatively, D is TRBD1 (6 bases). There are 16 residues in the CDR3. Trimming pared 4 bases from V and 1 base from J, leaving 13 bases between. CDR1 and CDR2 from the germline V gene are SNHLY and FYNNEI. CDR3 in DNA: TGTGCCAGCAGTGGTACAACAGGGAAGAACACCGGGGAGCTGTTTTTT. As protein: CASSGTTGKNTGELFF. Full variable domain (rest looked up from reference TRBV2 and TRBJ2-2): EPEVTQTPSHQVTQMGQEVILRCVPISNHLYFYWYRQILGQKVEFLVSFYNNEISEKSEIFDDQFSVERPDGSNFTLKIRSTKLEDSAMYFCASSGTTGKNTGELFFGEGSRLTVL.

V gene TRBV29-1 combines with J gene TRBJ2-3, with 14 bases identical to TRBD2. There are 16 residues in the CDR3. Germline CDR1 SQVTM, CDR2 ANQGSEA. V trimming: 3 bases; J trimming: 3 bases; junction bases outside the gene matches: 5. CDR3 in DNA: TGCAGCGTTGAGGGACTAGCGGGAGTGAATACAGATACGCAGTATTTT. It encodes CSVEGLAGVNTDTQYF.

The rearrangement links TRBV30 to TRBJ2-5; tentative D call: TRBD1 (5 bases). Germline V gives CDR1 GTSNPN, CDR2 SVGIG (reference sequence). Trimming took 0 bases from V and 5 from J, leaving 22 bases between them. The CDR3 length is 17 residues. CDR3 amino acids: CAWSVLINRLSWETQYF. As DNA, the CDR3 is TGTGCCTGGAGTGTACTGATAAACAGGCTGAGCTGGGAGACCCAGTACTTC.

The chain employs TRBV20-1 and TRBJ2-3; TRBD2 aligns across 8 bases. Germline V CDR1 and CDR2: DFQATT, SNEGSKA (reference sequence). Germline trimming cut 3 bases from V and 1 base from J; bases unmatched to any gene: 6. The CDR3 length is 15 residues. CDR3 in amino acids: CSASRREDGTDTQYF. The CDR3 region has the DNA TGCAGTGCTAGCCGGCGGGAGGATGGCACAGATACGCAGTATTTT.

This clonotype was counted a few times. The CDR3 protein is CASIAGGTDTQYF. The DNA of the CDR3 is TGTGCCAGCATAGCGGGGGGAACAGATACGCAGTATTTT. The chain couples TRBV2 to TRBJ2-3; 10 bases match TRBD2. Trimming cost V 7 bases and J 3 bases; bases outside gene matches: 1. The germline V gene has CDR1 SNHLY and CDR2 FYNNEI. The CDR3 contains 13 residues.